This T cell receptor (beta chain) was obtained from a study of blood T cell repertoires in COVID-19. Study overall: T cells, B-cell-depleted T cells, or PBMCs supplied cDNA or gDNA.

Only in-frame clones appear in the TCRdb table, and some are missing; sequencing was by immunoSEQ multiplex PCR. The data hold roughly 43,000 clones, with 86% observed a single time. The participants were between roughly 18 and 100 years old and came from under 25 US areas. Donors in Cohort 3 counted as recovered after two negative PCRs, clearance, or symptom resolution. Germline V gives CDR1 MNHEY, CDR2 SVGAGI. The V gene end was trimmed by 6 bases and the J gene end by 5 bases; junction bases not matched to a gene: 0. This CDR3 is built from 12 residues. The sequenced material came from PBMCs or T cells enriched from blood (not recorded which). This chain joins TRBV6-5 and TRBJ2-2, with 7 bases aligning to TRBD1. This receptor was taken from a woman between 50 and 59 years old who had recovered from COVID-19. The CDR3 loop reads CASRQGTGELFF. CDR3 DNA sequence: TGTGCCAGCAGACAGGGGACCGGGGAGCTGTTTTTT.